The clone carrying this T cell receptor (beta chain) occurred many times. The antigen is undetermined. These data belong to a study of human T cells and chemical hapten exposure. Overall study: TCR yields per sample varied mostly from small pooled library volume differences.

Total RNA was isolated from whole blood that had not been fractionated. Trimming removed 6 bases at V and 7 bases at J, with 15 bases between. The CDR3 totals 13 residues. Individual cDNA molecules in this library carried unique molecular identifiers. Authors' analysis steps: A per-sample median of around 88,000 TCRs was observed, with counts ranging from roughly 20,000 to 750,000. Each CDR3 protein gets one entry after TCRdb re-called the 5' RACE reads with MiXCR. The V and J calls and clone size come from TCRdb's table, not from the authors' own analysis. The sample lists some 150,000 distinct CDR3 sequences, around 4.4% seen once, with approximately 1.3% in the top ten. Findings and limits, study-wide: TCRs above 1 in 1000 frequency stayed constant with DPC sensitization.

The clonotype comes from a female donor in good health. This rearrangement joins TRBV12-3 or TRBV12-4 to TRBJ1-2; perhaps TRBD1 as D (5 bases). The CDR3 coding sequence is TGTGCCAGCAGCCCTACCAGGGAGGCTGGCTACACCTTC. This translates into CASSPTREAGYTF.